This TCR beta chain stems from a study of T cell responses to AZD1222 COVID-19 vaccine. Study results and caveats: The donors showed a predominance of white British ancestry and of females, with possible underestimation of clonal diversity. When two AZD1222 doses had been given, Spike-specific TCR breadth and depth rose. Nearly half of the spike-specific TCRs reportedly recognize variant regions that carry no mutations.

Only one count was recorded for this clone. Its specificity is unknown. Clones were read by immunoSEQ multiplex PCR, and TCRdb kept only the in-frame ones, dropping some. Seen here are some 40,000 clones, 88% observed once, and the top ten hold approximately 27%. Germline CDR1 reads MDHEN; CDR2 reads SYDVKM. The CDR3 runs 13 residues. Trimming took 7 bases from V and 5 from J, leaving 13 bases between them. This chain connects TRBV28 to TRBJ2-3; TRBD2 is a possible D gene (5 bases). The source was peripheral blood, collected 28 days after the second dose of the MenACWY control vaccine. The TCR comes from an adult who received the MenACWY meningococcal vaccine as a control. The DNA of the CDR3 is TGTGCCAGCAAGGACTCCACGAAAGATACGCAGTATTTT. Translation gives CASKDSTKDTQYF.